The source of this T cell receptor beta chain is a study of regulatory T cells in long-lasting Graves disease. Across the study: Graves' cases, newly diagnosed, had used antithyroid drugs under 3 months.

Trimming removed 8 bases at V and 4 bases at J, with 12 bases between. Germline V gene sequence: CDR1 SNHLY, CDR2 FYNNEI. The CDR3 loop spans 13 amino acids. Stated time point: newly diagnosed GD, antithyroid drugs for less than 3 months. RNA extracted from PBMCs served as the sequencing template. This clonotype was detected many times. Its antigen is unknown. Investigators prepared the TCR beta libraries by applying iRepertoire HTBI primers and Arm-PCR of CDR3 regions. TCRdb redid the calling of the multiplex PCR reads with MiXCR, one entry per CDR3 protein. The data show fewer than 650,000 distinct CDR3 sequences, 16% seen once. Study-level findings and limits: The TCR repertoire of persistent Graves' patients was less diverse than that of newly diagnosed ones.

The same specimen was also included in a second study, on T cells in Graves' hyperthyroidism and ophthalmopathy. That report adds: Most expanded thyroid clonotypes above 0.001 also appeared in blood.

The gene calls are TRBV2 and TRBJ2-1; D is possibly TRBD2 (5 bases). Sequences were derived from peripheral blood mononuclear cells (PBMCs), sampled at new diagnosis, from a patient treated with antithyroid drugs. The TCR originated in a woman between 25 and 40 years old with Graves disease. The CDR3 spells CASSEESYNEQFF. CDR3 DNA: TGTGCCAGCTCGGAGGAAAGTTACAATGAGCAGTTCTTC.